This T cell receptor beta chain was sequenced in a study of blood T cell repertoires in COVID-19. Participants were aged about 18 to 89 years, lived in around 22 US areas, and enrolled virtually. The V and J ends lost 3 bases and 4 bases, in that order; junction bases with no gene match: 14. Germline CDR1 and CDR2: SGDLS and YYNGEE. This CDR3 is 18 amino acids long. As handled by the study authors: By means of reference gene primer amplification, nucleated cell counts were estimated. Data came from immunoSEQ multiplex PCR; TCRdb stores just in-frame clones and leaves some out. The D gene and trimming were derived from the DNA, and the V and J assignments and clone size from that table. The data show 95,000 to 150,000 clones, 80% to 85% seen once.

This TCR derives from a young woman who had recovered from COVID-19. Sequencing was done on a sample of PBMCs or T cells enriched from blood (not recorded which). This rearrangement joins TRBV9 to TRBJ2-1, with 9 bases that match TRBD2. The CDR3 here is CASSGEGARLAGYNEQFF. In DNA form, the CDR3 reads TGTGCCAGCAGCGGAGAGGGCGCTCGGCTAGCGGGATACAATGAGCAGTTCTTC.